One T cell receptor (beta chain) is described in this entry. This clone turned up a few times. What antigen it recognizes has not been identified. Per-nucleotide qualities are absent, and no much larger clonotype sits a single base away. The sample is drawn from a study of blood T cell repertoires in COVID-19 (dated by TCRdb to about 2020). In terms of the full investigation: Collaborator samples came from the United States, Italy and Spain and covered acute and convalescent phases of COVID-19. The prospective study material was composed of cDNA or gDNA derived from T cells, B-cell-depleted T cells, or PBMCs. Deeply sampled blood TCRbeta repertoires from subjects exposed to, actively infected with, or recovered from COVID-19 were included in the dataset. The repertoires were released in a freely available public database meant as a resource for research on the immune response to SARS-CoV-2. Samples came from the ongoing ImmuneRACE study (first 160 participants) plus 1,254 subjects from 6 global collaborators. Nearly every sample came with metadata listing a de-identified subject ID, COVID-19 status, age in years and sex. Where available, HLA class I and class II types were taken from metadata supplied by the sample provider and were not determined by assay-based typing.

TCRbeta CDR3 regions were amplified from genomic DNA using the immunoSEQ Assay, a bias-controlled multiplex PCR. In the authors' own workflow: The number of nucleated cells in each sample was estimated from the amplification of reference gene primers within the assay. To quantify the absolute abundance of each unique TCRbeta CDR3 rearrangement, sequence reads were collapsed and filtered. For each sample, productive Simpson clonality was calculated as the square root of Simpson's diversity index over productive rearrangements. Entries here come from immuneACCESS through TCRdb and include only in-frame sequences with V and J called. Some clones fail to appear in such tables; in the studies checked, an unresolved V gene covers under half of the shortfall, and the cause of the remainder is unknown. V, J and clone size derive from that table, while D and trimming were established from the DNA sequence. This sample holds 25,000 to 30,000 clones; roughly 87% were observed only once. Roughly 26% of the sample belongs to the ten largest clones.

CDR1 and CDR2 were assigned from the germline V gene as SGHTA and FQGNSA. V loses 5 bases at its end and J loses 2 bases; junction bases beyond the gene matches: 4. There are 16 amino acids in the CDR3, from cysteine to phenylalanine inclusive. Just CDR3 DNA is preserved here, 48 bases in frame from base 1. Paper-wide results and their limitations: The quantity of clinical and demographic metadata differed by source and by participant and was supplied without curation.

Each collaborating institution followed its own protocols to collect whole blood in K2EDTA tubes. Collaborator samples were shipped for TCRbeta analysis as frozen whole blood, isolated PBMCs, or DNA extracted from either sample type. In this chain, TRBV7-2 is recombined with TRBJ1-3; the central 12 bases match TRBD1. Sequencing input: peripheral blood. The clonotype comes from a human donor in a cohort sampled during active COVID-19. The DNA sequence is as follows: TGTGCCAGCAGCCTCCGGGACAGGGGGCCTGGAAACACCATATATTTT. This gives the protein CASSLRDRGPGNTIYF.